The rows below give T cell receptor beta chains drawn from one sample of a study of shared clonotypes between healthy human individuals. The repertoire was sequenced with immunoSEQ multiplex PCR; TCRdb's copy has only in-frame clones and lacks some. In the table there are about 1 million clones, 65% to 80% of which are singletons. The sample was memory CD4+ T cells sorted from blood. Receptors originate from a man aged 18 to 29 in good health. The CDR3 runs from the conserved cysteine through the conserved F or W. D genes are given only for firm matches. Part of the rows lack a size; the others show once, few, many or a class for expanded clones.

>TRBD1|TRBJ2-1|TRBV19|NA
TGTGCCAGTAGTCTATACACGGCGACAGGGAGTGAGCAGTTCTTC
CASSLYTATGSEQFF
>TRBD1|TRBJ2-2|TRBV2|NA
TGTGCCAGCAGTGTCGGGACAGGGGTTACAACCGGGGAGCTGTTTTTT
CASSVGTGVTTGELFF
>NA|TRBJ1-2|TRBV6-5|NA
TGTGCCAGCAGTTACTCCCGAGAGATTCCCCTAGGCTACACCTTC
CASSYSREIPLGYTF
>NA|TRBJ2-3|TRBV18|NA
TGTGCCAGCTCACCGAGCGATACGCAGTATTTT
CASSPSDTQYF
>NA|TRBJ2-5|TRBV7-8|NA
NA
CASSLVASGTYF
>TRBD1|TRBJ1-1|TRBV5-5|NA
TGTGCCAGCACCATCCAAGGGGGCTTAACTGAAGCTTTCTTT
CASTIQGGLTEAFF
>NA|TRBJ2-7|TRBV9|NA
TGTGCCAGCAGCGTACAAGACTCCAGCTACGAGCAGTACTTC
CASSVQDSSYEQYF
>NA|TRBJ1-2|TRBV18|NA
TGTGCCAGCTCACCCACTCAGGACGATCTTGGCTACACCTTC
CASSPTQDDLGYTF
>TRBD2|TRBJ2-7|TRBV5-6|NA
TGTGCCAGCAGCTTGTACGGGGGGTCTTACGAGCAGTACTTC
CASSLYGGSYEQYF
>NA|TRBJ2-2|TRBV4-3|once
TGCGCCAGCAGCCAAGACCCAGGGGCCACCGGGGAGCTGTTTTTT
CASSQDPGATGELFF